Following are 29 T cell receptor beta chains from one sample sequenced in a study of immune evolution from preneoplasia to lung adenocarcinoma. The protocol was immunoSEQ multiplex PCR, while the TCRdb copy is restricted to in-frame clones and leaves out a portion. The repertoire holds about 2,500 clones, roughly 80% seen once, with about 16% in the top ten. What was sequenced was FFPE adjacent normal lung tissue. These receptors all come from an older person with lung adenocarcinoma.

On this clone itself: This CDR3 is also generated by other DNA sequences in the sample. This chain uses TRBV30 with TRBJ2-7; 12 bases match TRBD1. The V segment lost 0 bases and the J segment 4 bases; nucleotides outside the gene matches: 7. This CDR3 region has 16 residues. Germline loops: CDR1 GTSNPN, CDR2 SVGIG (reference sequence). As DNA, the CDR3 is TGTGCCTGGAGTGTACGGGGACAGGGGGCGTCTTACGAGCAGTACTTC. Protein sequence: CAWSVRGQGASYEQYF.

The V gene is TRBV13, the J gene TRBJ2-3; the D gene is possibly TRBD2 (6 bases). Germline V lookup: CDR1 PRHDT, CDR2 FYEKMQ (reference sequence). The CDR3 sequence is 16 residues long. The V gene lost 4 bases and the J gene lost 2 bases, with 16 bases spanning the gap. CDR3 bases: TGTGCCAGCAGCTCTAGCGTTTCTGAGTCCACAGATACGCAGTATTTT. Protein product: CASSSSVSESTDTQYF.

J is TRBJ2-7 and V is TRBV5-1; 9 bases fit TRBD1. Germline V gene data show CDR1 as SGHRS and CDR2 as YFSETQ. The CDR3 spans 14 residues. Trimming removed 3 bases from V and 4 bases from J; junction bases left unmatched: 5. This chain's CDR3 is CASSSGTGMYEQYF. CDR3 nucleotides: TGCGCCAGCAGCTCCGGGACAGGGATGTACGAGCAGTACTTC.

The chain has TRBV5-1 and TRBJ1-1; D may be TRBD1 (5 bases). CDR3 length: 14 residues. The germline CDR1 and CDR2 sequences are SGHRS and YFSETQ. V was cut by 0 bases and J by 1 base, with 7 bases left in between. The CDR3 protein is CASSLATGNTEAFF. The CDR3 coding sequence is TGCGCCAGCAGCTTGGCAACAGGGAACACTGAAGCTTTCTTT.

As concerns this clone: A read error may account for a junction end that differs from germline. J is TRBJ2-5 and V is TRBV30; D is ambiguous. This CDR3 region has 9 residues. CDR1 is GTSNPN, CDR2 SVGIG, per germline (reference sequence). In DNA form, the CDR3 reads TGTGCCTGGACTGCATCCATTCACTTC. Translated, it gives CAWTASIHF.

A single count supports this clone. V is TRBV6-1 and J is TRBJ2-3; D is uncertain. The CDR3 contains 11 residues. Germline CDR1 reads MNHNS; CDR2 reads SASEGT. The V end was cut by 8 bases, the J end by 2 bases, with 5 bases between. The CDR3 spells CASGATDTQYF. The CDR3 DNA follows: TGTGCCAGCGGAGCCACAGATACGCAGTATTTT.

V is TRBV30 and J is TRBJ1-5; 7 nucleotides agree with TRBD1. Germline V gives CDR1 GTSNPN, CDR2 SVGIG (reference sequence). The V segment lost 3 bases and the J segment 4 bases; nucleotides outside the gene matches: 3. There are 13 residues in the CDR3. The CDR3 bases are TGTGCCTGGAGAAGGGGGCTGAATCAGCCCCAGCATTTT. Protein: CAWRRGLNQPQHF. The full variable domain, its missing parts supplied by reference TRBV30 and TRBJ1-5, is SQTIHQWPATLVQPVGSPLSLECTVEGTSNPNLYWYRQAAGRGLQLLFYSVGIGQISSEVPQNLSASRPQDRQFILSSKKLLLSDSGFYLCAWRRGLNQPQHFGDGTRLSIL.

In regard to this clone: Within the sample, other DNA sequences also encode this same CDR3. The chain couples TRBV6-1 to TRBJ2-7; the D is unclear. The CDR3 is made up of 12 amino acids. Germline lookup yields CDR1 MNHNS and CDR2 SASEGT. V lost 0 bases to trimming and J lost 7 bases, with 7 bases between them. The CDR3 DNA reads TGTGCCAGCAGTGAAGCTGGGTATGAGCAGTACTTC. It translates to CASSEAGYEQYF.

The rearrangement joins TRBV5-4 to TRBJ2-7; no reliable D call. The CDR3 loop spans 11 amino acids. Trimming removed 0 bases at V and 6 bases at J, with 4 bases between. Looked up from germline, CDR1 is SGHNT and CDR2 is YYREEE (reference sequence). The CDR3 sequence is CASSLGLEQYF. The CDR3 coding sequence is TGTGCCAGCAGCTTGGGGCTCGAGCAGTACTTC.

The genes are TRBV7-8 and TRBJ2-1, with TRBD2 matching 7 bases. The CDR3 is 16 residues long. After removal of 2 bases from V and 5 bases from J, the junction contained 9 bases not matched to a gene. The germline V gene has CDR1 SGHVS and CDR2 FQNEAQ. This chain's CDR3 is CASSLFSSGINNEQFF. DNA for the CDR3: TGTGCCAGCAGCTTATTTTCTAGCGGCATCAACAATGAGCAGTTCTTC.

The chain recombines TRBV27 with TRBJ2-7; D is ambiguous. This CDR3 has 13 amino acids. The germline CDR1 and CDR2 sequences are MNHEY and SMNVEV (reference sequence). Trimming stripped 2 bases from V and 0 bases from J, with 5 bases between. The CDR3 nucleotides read TGTGCCAGCAGTTTAAAGATCTCCTACGAGCAGTACTTC. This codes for CASSLKISYEQYF.

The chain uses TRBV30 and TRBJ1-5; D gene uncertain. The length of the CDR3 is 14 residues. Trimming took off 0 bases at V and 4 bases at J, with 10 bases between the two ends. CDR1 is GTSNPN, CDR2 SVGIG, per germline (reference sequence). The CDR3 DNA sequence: TGTGCCTGGAGTGTAGGGAGCCTGAATCAGCCCCAGCATTTT. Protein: CAWSVGSLNQPQHF.

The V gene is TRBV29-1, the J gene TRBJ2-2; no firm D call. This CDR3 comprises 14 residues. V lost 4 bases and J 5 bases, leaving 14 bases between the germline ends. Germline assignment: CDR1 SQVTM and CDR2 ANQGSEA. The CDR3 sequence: CSVVGPLVTGELFF. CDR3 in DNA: TGCAGCGTTGTTGGTCCGTTAGTTACCGGGGAGCTGTTTTTT.

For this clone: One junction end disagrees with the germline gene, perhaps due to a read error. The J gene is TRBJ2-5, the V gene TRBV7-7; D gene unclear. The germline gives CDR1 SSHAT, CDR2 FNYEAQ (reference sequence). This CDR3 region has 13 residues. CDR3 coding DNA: TGTGCTAGCAGCCCCCTCCCTAACGATCGTCAGTACTTC. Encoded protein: CASSPLPNDRQYF.

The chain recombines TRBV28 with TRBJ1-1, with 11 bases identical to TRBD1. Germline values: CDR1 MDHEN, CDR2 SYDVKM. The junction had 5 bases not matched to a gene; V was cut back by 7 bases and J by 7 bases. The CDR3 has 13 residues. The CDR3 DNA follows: TGTGCCAGCACCCCGGGACAGGGGGGTGAAGCTTTCTTT. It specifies CASTPGQGGEAFF.

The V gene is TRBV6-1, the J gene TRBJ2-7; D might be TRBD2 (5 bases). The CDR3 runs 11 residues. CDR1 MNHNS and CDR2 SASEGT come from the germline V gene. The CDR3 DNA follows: TGTGCCAGCAGTGGCGGGCCTGTGCGTTCGGTA. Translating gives CASSGGPVRSV.

CDR3 region: CASSEARETQYF. DNA of the CDR3: TGTGCCAGCAGTGAAGCGCGAGAGACCCAGTACTTC. The chain couples TRBV2 to TRBJ2-5, with D unclear. Germline loops: CDR1 SNHLY, CDR2 FYNNEI. CDR3 length equals 12 residues. Trimming cost V 0 bases and J 4 bases, with 3 bases left between them.

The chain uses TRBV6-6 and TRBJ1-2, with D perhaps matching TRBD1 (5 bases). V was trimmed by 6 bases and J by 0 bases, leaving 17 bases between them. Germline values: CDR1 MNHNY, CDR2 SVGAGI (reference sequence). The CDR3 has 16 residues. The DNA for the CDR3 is TGTGCCAGCAGGGCTCTGGGCGGGACTGCTAACTATGGCTACACCTTC. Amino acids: CASRALGGTANYGYTF.

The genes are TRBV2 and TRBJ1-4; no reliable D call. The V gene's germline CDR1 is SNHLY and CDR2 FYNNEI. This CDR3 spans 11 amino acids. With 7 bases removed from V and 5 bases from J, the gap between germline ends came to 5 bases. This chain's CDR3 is CASKTNEKLFF. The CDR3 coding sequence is TGTGCCAGCAAGACAAATGAAAAACTGTTTTTT.

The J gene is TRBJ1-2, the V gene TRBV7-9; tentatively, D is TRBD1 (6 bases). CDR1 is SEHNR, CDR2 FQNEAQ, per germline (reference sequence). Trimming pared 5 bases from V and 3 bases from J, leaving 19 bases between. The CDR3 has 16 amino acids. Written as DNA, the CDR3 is TGTGCCAGCAGCCCCTGGGGGGAAAACAGGGACTATGGCTACACCTTC. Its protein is CASSPWGENRDYGYTF.

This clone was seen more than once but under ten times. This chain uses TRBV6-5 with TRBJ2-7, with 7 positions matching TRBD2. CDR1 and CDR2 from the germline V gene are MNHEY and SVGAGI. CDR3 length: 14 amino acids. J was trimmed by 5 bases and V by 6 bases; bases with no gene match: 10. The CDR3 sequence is CASSQSEGGHEQYF. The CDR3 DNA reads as TGTGCCAGCAGCCAATCGGAGGGAGGGCACGAGCAGTACTTC.

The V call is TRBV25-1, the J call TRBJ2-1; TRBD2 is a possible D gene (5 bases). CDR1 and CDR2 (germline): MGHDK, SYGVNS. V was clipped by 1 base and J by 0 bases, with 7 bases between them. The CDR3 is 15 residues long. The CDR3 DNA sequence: TGTGCCAGCAGTGAATTAGCGTTCTCCTACAATGAGCAGTTCTTC. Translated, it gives CASSELAFSYNEQFF.

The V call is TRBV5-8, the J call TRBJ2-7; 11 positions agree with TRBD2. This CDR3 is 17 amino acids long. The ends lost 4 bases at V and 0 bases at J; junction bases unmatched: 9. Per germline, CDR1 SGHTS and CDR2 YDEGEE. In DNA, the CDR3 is TGTGCCAGCAGCCTCTTGCTAGCGGGAGGCTCCTCCTACGAGCAGTACTTC. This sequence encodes CASSLLLAGGSSYEQYF.

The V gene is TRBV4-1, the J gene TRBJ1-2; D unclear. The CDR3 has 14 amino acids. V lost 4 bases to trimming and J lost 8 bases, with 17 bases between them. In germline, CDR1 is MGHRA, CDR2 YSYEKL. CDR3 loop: CASSREGRQPGYTF. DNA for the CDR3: TGCGCCAGCAGCCGCGAAGGCAGACAACCCGGCTACACCTTC.

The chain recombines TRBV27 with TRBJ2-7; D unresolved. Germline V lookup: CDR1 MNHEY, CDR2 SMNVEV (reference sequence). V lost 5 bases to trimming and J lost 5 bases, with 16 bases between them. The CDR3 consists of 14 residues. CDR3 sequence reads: CASSQHIKPHEQYF. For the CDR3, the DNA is TGTGCCAGCAGTCAACACATTAAACCCCACGAGCAGTACTTC.

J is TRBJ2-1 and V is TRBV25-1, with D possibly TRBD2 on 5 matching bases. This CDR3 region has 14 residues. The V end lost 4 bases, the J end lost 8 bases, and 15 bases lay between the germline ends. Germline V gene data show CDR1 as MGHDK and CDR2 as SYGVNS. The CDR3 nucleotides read TGTGCCAGCAGTGGCGAGAGGGCCTCGGATGAGCAGTTCTTC. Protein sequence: CASSGERASDEQFF.

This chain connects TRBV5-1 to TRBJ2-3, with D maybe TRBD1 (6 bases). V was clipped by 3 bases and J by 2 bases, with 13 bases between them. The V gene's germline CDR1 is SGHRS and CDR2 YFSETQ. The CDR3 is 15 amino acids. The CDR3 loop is CASSYMQGITDTQYF. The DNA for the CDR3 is TGCGCCAGCAGCTACATGCAGGGGATCACAGATACGCAGTATTTT.

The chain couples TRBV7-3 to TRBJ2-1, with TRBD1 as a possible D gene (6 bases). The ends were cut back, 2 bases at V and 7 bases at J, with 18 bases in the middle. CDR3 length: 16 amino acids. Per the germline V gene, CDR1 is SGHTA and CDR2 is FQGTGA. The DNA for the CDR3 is TGTGCCAGCAGCTTAGGGACACTGATGTCTGGGAATGAGCAGTTCTTC. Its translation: CASSLGTLMSGNEQFF.

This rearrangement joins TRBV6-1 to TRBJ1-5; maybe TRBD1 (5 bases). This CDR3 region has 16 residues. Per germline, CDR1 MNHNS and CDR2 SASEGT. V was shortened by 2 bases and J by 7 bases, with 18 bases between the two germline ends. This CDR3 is CASSEWQGPLPQPQHF. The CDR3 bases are TGTGCCAGCAGTGAATGGCAGGGTCCCCTCCCCCAGCCCCAGCATTTT.